The 4 T cell receptor beta chains given below trace back to one sample, sequenced in a study of cytomegalovirus exposure and HLA in healthy donors. With 60 Vbeta and 13 Jbeta primers, the PCR was carried out. Repertoires were generated with immunoSEQ multiplex PCR, while TCRdb's copy carries only in-frame clones and drops some. The sample includes about 120,000 clones, nearly 80% of them seen just once. The sequencing sample was made of PBMCs. The source of these receptors is a woman aged 30 to 39 in good health and CMV-seropositive.

V is TRBV7-8 and J is TRBJ1-5; D ambiguous. From germline, CDR1 is SGHVS and CDR2 FQNEAQ. V was clipped by 5 bases and J by 5 bases, with 10 bases between them. This CDR3 has 13 amino acids. CDR3 DNA: TGTGCCAGCAGCGCTAGCTGGGATCAGCCCCAGCATTTT. Protein product: CASSASWDQPQHF.

The chain combines TRBV29-1 with TRBJ1-5; a weak D match, TRBD1 (5 bases). Germline V gene sequence: CDR1 SQVTM, CDR2 ANQGSEA. There are 13 residues in the CDR3. V lost 4 bases and J 6 bases, leaving 13 bases between the germline ends. The CDR3 nucleotides read TGCAGCGTTGTGTTGGGGGGGGGTCAGCCCCAGCATTTT. Encoded protein: CSVVLGGGQPQHF. Looking up the rest from reference TRBV29-1 and TRBJ1-5 gives the full variable domain: SAVISQKPSRDICQRGTSLTIQCQVDSQVTMMFWYRQQPGQSLTLIATANQGSEATYESGFVIDKFPISRPNLTFSTLTVSNMSPEDSSIYLCSVVLGGGQPQHFGDGTRLSIL.

The rearrangement uses TRBV27 and TRBJ2-7; maybe TRBD2 (6 bases). The length of the CDR3 is 14 residues. Germline-derived CDR1 and CDR2 are MNHEY and SMNVEV (reference sequence). V was trimmed by 2 bases and J by 2 bases, leaving 10 bases between them. This CDR3 is CASSLGAGTYEQYF. CDR3 nucleotide sequence: TGTGCCAGCAGTTTAGGGGCGGGGACCTACGAGCAGTACTTC.

The V and J genes are TRBV4-3 and TRBJ2-2; D is perhaps TRBD1 (6 bases). V was clipped by 0 bases and J by 8 bases, with 13 bases between them. CDR3 size: 15 residues. From germline, CDR1 is LGHNA and CDR2 YSLEER. The CDR3, as DNA: TGCGCCAGCAGCCAAGAGAGGGGGACGGGTGGGGAGCTGTTTTTT. Translated, it gives CASSQERGTGGELFF.